The source of this T cell receptor (beta chain) is a study of beta chain features in type 1 diabetes. cDNA synthesis used the whole RNA isolate, giving expressed TCRB sequences. TCRdb's copy holds only in-frame clones and misses some; the assay was immunoSEQ multiplex PCR. The table has roughly 230,000 clones, approximately 10% seen once. Study outcomes and limitations: Patients with Type 1 diabetes showed moderately but significantly shorter TCRB CDR3s in all four CD4+ subsets.

This clone was seen more than once but under ten times. Its matching antigen is unknown. Per the germline V gene, CDR1 is SGHTA and CDR2 is FQGNSA. The CDR3 totals 12 residues. V was shortened by 5 bases and J by 8 bases, with 10 bases between the two germline ends. The chain uses TRBV7-2 and TRBJ2-1; D is unclear. Sequenced sample: naive CD4+ T cells from blood. This clonotype originated in a man in his thirties or forties with type 1 diabetes. Here the CDR3 reads CASSPGIDEQFF. The CDR3 coding sequence is TGTGCCAGCAGCCCGGGTATCGATGAGCAGTTCTTC.